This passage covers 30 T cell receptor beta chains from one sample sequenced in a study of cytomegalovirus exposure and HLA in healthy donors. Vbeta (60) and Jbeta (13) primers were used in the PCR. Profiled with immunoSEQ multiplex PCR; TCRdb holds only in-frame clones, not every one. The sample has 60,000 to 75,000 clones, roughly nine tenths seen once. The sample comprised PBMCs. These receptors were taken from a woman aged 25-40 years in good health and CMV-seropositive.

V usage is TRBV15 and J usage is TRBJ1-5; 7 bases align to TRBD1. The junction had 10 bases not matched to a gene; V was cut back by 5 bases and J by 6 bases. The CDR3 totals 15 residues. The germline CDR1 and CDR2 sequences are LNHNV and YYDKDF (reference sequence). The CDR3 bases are TGTGCCACCAGCCCGGGCGAGGGGGCGCCTCAGCCCCAGCATTTT. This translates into CATSPGEGAPQPQHF.

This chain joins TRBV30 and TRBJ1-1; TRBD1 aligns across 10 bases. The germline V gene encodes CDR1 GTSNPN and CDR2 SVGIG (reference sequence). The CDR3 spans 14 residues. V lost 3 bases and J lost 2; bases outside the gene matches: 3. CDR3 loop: CAWRDRGRNTEAFF. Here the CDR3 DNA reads TGTGCCTGGAGGGACAGGGGGAGAAACACTGAAGCTTTCTTT.

CDR3 DNA: TGTGCCAGCAGCTTAGACAGGGATGCCGGGGAGCTGTTTTTT. This encodes CASSLDRDAGELFF. The chain employs TRBV11-2 and TRBJ2-2; possibly TRBD1 for D (5 bases). V was clipped by 0 bases and J by 6 bases, with 8 bases between them. In germline, CDR1 is SGHAT, CDR2 FQNNGV. The CDR3 extends over 14 amino acids.

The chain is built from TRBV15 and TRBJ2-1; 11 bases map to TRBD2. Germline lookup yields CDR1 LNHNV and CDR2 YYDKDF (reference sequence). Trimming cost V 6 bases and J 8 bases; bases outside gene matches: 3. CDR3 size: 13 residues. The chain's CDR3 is CATRLAGVDEQFF. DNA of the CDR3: TGTGCCACCAGACTAGCGGGAGTGGATGAGCAGTTCTTC.

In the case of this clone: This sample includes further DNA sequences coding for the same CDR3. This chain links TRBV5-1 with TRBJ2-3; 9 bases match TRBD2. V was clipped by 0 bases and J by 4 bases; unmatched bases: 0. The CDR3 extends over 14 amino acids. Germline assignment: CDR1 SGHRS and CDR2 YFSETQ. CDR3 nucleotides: TGCGCCAGCAGCTTGGTAGCGGGAGCAGATACGCAGTATTTT. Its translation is CASSLVAGADTQYF.

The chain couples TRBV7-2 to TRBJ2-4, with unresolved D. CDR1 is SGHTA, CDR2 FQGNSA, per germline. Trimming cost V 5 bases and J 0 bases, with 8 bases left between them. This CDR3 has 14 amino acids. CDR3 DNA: TGTGCCAGCAGCCCGGAGTTAGCCAAAAACATTCAGTACTTC. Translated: CASSPELAKNIQYF.

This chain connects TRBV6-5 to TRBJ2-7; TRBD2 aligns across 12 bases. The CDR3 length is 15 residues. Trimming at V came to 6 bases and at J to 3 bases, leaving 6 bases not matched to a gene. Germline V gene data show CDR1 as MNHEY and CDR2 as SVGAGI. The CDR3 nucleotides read TGTGCCAGCAGAACGACTAGCGGGAGCGTCTACGAGCAGTACTTC. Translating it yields CASRTTSGSVYEQYF.

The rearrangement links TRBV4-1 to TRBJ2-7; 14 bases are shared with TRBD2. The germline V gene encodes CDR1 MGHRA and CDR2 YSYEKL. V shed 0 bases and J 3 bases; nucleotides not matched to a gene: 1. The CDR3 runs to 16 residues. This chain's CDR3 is CASSQDGTSGSYEQYF. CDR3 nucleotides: TGCGCCAGCAGCCAAGATGGGACTAGCGGGAGCTACGAGCAGTACTTC.

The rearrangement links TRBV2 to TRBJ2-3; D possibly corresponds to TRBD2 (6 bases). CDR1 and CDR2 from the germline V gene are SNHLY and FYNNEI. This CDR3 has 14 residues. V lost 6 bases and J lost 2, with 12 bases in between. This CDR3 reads CASREGSDTDTQYF. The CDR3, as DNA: TGTGCCAGCAGGGAGGGTAGCGACACAGATACGCAGTATTTT.

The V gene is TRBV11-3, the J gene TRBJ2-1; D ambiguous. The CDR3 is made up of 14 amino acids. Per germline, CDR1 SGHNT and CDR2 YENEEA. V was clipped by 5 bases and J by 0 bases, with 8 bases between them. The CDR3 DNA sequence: TGTGCCAGCAGCGCGGAGAGCTCCTACAATGAGCAGTTCTTC. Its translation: CASSAESSYNEQFF. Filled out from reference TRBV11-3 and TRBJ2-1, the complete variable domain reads EAGVVQSPRYKIIEKKQPVAFWCNPISGHNTLYWYLQNLGQGPELLIRYENEEAVDDSQLPKDRFSAERLKGVDSTLKIQPAELGDSAVYLCASSAESSYNEQFFGPGTRLTVL.

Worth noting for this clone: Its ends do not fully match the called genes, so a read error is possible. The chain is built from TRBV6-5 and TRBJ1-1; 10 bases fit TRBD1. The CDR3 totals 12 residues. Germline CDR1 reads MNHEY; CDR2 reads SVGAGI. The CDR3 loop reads CASSTGQGGTQF. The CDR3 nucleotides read TGTGCCAGCAGTACAGGACAGGGGGGAACCCAATTT.

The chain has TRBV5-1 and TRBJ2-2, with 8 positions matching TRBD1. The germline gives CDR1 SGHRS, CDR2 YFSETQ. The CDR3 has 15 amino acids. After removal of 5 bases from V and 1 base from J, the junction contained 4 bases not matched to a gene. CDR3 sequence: CASRAGTGNTGELFF. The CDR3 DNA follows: TGCGCCAGCAGGGCCGGGACAGGGAACACCGGGGAGCTGTTTTTT. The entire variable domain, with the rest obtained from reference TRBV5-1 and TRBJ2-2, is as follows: KAGVTQTPRYLIKTRGQQVTLSCSPISGHRSVSWYQQTPGQGLQFLFEYFSETQRNKGNFPGRFSGRQFSNSRSEMNVSTLELGDSALYLCASRAGTGNTGELFFGEGSRLTVL.

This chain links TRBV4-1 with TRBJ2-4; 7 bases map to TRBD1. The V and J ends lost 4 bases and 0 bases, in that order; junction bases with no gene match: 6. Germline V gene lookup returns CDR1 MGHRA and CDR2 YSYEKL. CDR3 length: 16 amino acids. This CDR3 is CASSRGTALAKNIQYF. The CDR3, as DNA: TGCGCCAGCAGCCGGGGGACAGCTCTAGCCAAAAACATTCAGTACTTC.

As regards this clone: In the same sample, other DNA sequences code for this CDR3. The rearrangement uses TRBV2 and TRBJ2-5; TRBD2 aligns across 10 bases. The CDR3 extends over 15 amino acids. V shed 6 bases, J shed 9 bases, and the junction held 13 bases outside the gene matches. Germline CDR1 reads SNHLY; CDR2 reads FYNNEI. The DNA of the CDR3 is TGTGCCAGCAGACGACTAGCGGGCCCCGCCGGGGCCCAGTACTTC. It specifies CASRRLAGPAGAQYF.

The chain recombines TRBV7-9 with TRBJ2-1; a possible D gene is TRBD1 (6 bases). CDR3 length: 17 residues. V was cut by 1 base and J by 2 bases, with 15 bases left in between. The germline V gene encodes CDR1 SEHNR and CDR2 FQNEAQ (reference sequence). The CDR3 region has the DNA TGTGCCAGCAGCTTAGGGGTCGGGGACACGGCCTACAATGAGCAGTTCTTC. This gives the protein CASSLGVGDTAYNEQFF.

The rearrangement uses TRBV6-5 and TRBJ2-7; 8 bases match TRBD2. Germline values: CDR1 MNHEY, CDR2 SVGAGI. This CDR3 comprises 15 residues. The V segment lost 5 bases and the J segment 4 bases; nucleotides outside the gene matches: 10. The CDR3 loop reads CASSVSGAGAYEQYF. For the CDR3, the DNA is TGTGCCAGCAGTGTTAGCGGGGCAGGAGCATACGAGCAGTACTTC.

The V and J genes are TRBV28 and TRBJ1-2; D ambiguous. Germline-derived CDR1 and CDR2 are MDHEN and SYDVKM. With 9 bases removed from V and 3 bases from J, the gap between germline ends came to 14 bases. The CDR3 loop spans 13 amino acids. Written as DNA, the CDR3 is TGTGCCAGTCGGGATCCTGGGGACTATGGCTACACCTTC. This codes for CASRDPGDYGYTF.

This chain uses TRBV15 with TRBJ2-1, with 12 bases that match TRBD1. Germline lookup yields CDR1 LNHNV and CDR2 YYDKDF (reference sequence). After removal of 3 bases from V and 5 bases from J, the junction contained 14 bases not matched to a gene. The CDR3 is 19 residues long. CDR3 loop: CATSSRDRGRGVGHNEQFF. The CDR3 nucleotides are TGTGCCACCAGCAGCCGGGACAGGGGGCGCGGAGTCGGCCACAATGAGCAGTTCTTC.

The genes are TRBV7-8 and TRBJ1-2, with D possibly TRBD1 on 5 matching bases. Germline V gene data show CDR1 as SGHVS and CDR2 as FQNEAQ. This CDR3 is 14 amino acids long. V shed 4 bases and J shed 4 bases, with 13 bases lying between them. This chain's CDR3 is CASSWDAGSYGYTF. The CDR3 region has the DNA TGTGCCAGCAGCTGGGATGCAGGGTCCTATGGCTACACCTTC.

DNA for the CDR3: TGTGCCAGCAGTTACTGGCAGGGGGCCTACGAGCAGTACTTC. It is translated as CASSYWQGAYEQYF. V gene TRBV28 combines with J gene TRBJ2-7; TRBD1 agrees at 7 bases. The CDR3 length is 14 residues. Germline loops: CDR1 MDHEN, CDR2 SYDVKM. V gave up 4 bases and J gave up 2 bases; unmatched junction bases: 5.

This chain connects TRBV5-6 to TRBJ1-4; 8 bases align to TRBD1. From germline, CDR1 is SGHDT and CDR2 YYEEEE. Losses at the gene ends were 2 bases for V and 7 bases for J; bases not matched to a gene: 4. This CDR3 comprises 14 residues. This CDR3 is CASSFGTGGEKLFF. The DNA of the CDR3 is TGTGCCAGCAGCTTTGGGACAGGTGGTGAAAAACTGTTTTTT.

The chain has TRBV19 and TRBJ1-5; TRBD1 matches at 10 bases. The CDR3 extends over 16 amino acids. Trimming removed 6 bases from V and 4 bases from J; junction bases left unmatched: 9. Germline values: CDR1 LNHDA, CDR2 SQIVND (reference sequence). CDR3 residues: CASRADRGLWNQPQHF. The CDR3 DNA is TGTGCCAGTAGGGCTGACAGGGGGCTGTGGAATCAGCCCCAGCATTTT.

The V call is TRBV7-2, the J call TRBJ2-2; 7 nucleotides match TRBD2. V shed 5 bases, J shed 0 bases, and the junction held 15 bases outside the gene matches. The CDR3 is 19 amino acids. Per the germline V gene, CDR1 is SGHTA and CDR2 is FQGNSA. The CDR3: CASSPRKLAITPNTGELFF. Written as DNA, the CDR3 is TGTGCCAGCAGCCCGCGAAAACTAGCGATAACTCCGAACACCGGGGAGCTGTTTTTT. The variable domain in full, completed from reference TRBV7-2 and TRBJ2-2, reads GAGVSQSPSNKVTEKGKDVELRCDPISGHTALYWYRQSLGQGLEFLIYFQGNSAPDKSGLPSDRFSAERTGGSVSTLTIQRTQQEDSAVYLCASSPRKLAITPNTGELFFGEGSRLTVL.

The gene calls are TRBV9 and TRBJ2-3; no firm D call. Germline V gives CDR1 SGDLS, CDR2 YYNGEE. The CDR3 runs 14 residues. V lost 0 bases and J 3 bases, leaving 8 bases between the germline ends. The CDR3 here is CASSVARLTDTQYF. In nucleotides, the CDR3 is TGTGCCAGCAGCGTAGCGAGGTTGACAGATACGCAGTATTTT.

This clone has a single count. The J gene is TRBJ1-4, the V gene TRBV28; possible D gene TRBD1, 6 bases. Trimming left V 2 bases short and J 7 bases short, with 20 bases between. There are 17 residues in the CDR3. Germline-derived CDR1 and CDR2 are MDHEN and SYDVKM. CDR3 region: CASSLSTGTPMGEKLFF. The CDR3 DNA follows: TGTGCCAGCAGTTTAAGCACGGGGACACCCATGGGTGAAAAACTGTTTTTT.

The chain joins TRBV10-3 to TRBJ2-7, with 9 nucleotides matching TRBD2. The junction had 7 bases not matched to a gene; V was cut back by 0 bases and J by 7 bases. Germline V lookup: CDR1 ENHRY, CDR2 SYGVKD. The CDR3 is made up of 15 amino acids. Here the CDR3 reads CAISESAGLAHEQYF. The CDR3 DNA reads TGTGCCATCAGTGAGTCCGCGGGACTAGCTCATGAGCAGTACTTC.

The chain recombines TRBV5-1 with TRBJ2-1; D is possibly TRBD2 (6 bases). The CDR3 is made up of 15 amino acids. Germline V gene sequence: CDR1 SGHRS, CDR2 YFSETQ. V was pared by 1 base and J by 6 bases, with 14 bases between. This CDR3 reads CASSLRGGTGNEQFF. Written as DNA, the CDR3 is TGCGCCAGCAGCTTGAGGGGCGGGACTGGCAATGAGCAGTTCTTC. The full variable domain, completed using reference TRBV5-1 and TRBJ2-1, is KAGVTQTPRYLIKTRGQQVTLSCSPISGHRSVSWYQQTPGQGLQFLFEYFSETQRNKGNFPGRFSGRQFSNSRSEMNVSTLELGDSALYLCASSLRGGTGNEQFFGPGTRLTVL.

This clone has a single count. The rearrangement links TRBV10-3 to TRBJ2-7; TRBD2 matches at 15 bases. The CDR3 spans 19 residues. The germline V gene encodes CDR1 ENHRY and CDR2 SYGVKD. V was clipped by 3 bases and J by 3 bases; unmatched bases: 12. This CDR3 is CAISDYGTSGRISYYEQYF. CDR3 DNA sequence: TGTGCCATCAGTGACTACGGGACTAGCGGGAGGATTTCCTACTACGAGCAGTACTTC.

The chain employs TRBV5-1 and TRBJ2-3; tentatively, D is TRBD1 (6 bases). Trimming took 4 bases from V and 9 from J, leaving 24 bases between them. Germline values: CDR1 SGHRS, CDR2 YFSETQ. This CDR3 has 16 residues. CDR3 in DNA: TGCGCCAGCAGCCCCCCGGGGTTGGAGCAGGGGAACACGCAGTATTTT. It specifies CASSPPGLEQGNTQYF.

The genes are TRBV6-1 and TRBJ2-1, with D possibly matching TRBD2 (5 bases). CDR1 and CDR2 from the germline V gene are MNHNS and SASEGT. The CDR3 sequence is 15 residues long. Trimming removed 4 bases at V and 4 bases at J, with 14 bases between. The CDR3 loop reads CASSVSSGDYNEQFF. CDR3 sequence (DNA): TGTGCCAGCAGTGTATCAAGCGGAGATTACAATGAGCAGTTCTTC.